This T cell receptor (beta chain) was recorded in a study of cytomegalovirus exposure and HLA in healthy donors. The PCR was carried out with 60 Vbeta primers and 13 Jbeta primers. Profiled with immunoSEQ multiplex PCR; TCRdb holds only in-frame clones, not every one. The table lists around 200,000 clones, almost 80% of them singletons. The sequence came from a male donor in good health and CMV-seronegative. The sample comprised PBMCs.

CDR3 DNA sequence: TGTGCCTGGAGTGTACAGGAAAAACTGTTTTTT. It codes for CAWSVQEKLFF. The chain is built from TRBV30 and TRBJ1-4; unclear D gene. CDR1 is GTSNPN, CDR2 SVGIG, per germline (reference sequence). The length of the CDR3 is 11 residues. V was pared by 0 bases and J by 8 bases, with 4 bases between.